This T cell receptor (beta chain) stems from a study of PD-1 blockade in classical Hodgkin lymphoma (dated by TCRdb to the early 2020s). With regard to the full study: Nivolumab dosing was 3 mg/kg intravenously every 2 weeks, continuing until either disease progression or unacceptable toxicity. The study used CyTOF and TCR beta sequencing to define a peripheral blood immune signature of response to PD-1 blockade in classical Hodgkin lymphoma.

The CDR3 sequence holds 11 residues, the cysteine and phenylalanine included. The sequence is cut down to CDR3 DNA, 33 bases in frame from base 1. From the germline V gene, CDR1 is SGHRS and CDR2 is YFSETQ. V drops 2 bases and J drops 3 bases, leaving 3 bases in between. Genomic DNA was isolated using the Qiagen DNeasy kit from unsorted PBMCs as well as from negatively selected CD4+ and CD8+ fractions. TCR beta CDR3 regions were subjected to amplification by immunoSEQ multiplex PCR with primers that anneal to V and J segments. A synthetic immune receptor repertoire was used to minimize amplification bias, and any remaining bias was removed computationally after sequencing. As for how the authors treated the data: Repertoire diversity was quantified as the Shannon entropy index using custom Python scripts. Unsorted, CD4+ and CD8+ repertoires were analyzed separately, except in combined analyses where CD4+ and CD8+ sequences were merged in silico. Clonal expansion was defined as at least a 2-fold frequency increase after treatment relative to C1D1, with a pseudocount of 0.5 for undetected baseline clones. Singleton clones were defined as clones with 0 or 1 copy at C1D1, and non-singleton clones were defined as clones with 2 or more copies. Clones expanded in unsorted samples were labelled as CD4+, CD8+ or unknown by matching protein sequences in sorted samples from the same patient. Diversity changes from C1D1 to C4D1 were tested in paired samples using Wilcoxon tests. The source is immuneACCESS, and TCRdb retained only in-frame sequences with V and J called. Part of the clones is not carried over; for the studies checked, unresolved V genes explain less than half of this, and the remainder is unexplained. The D gene and trimming were derived from the DNA, and the V and J assignments and clone size from that table. In this sample the table shows over 80,000 clones, around 90% of which occur a single time. About 2.5% of the sample comes from the top ten.

The full study reports these points: Patients starting nivolumab less than 1 year after ASCT had lower diversity and were excluded from later analyses to avoid confounding by immune reconstitution. Baseline TCR diversity was reported to be lower in newly diagnosed patients than in healthy donors, and even lower in relapsed/refractory patients. A significant rise by C4D1 was seen in CD4+ but not CD8+ TCR diversity (p=0.0027 vs p=0.16), with the rise being most apparent in complete responders (p=0.02). Among trial patients, those achieving complete response had baseline diversity similar to that of newly diagnosed patients, while diversity was significantly lower in partial responders and progressors. The study was limited to a single clinical trial cohort, and causes of repertoire differences, possibly disease activity or prior therapy, remained undefined.

This sample's time point label indicates: cycle 1 day 1 (C1D1), immediately before nivolumab initiation. Every trial patient had relapsed after autologous stem cell transplantation, and cohorts A, B and C differed in prior brentuximab vedotin exposure. The trial cohort included fewer than 60 patients with relapsed/refractory classical Hodgkin lymphoma, and each patient had a best overall response of complete response, partial response or progressive disease. Single-agent nivolumab was administered to trial patients in the multi-cohort phase II CheckMate 205 trial. An independent review committee assessed best overall response using the 2007 International Working Group response criteria. Trial PBMCs were obtained immediately prior to nivolumab initiation (C1D1) and on therapy at cycle 2 day 1 and cycle 4 day 1. Peripheral blood was collected in 8 mL Vacutainer Cell Preparation Tubes, from which PBMCs were isolated by centrifugation and then cryopreserved.

In its sample, this clone was seen once. It lacks a known antigen. No base quality values were provided; no much bigger clone lies one nucleotide off. The receptor's source is a human donor with classical Hodgkin lymphoma. The chain uses TRBV5-1 and TRBJ2-7; the D gene cannot be resolved reliably. The sequenced sample was peripheral blood mononuclear cells (PBMCs), obtained at baseline. For the CDR3, the sequence is CASSFDYEQYF. The base sequence is TGCGCCAGCAGCTTTGACTACGAGCAGTACTTC. Outside the CDR3, residues come from the reference TRBV5-1 and TRBJ2-7 proteins, so the full variable domain is: KAGVTQTPRYLIKTRGQQVTLSCSPISGHRSVSWYQQTPGQGLQFLFEYFSETQRNKGNFPGRFSGRQFSNSRSEMNVSTLELGDSALYLCASSFDYEQYFGPGTRLTVT.